These 31 T cell receptor beta chains were all obtained from the same sample, sequenced in a study of T cell responses to AZD1222 COVID-19 vaccine. Assay used: immunoSEQ multiplex PCR; TCRdb lists only in-frame clones, some missing. The table shows approximately 200,000 clones, with about 94% occurring only once. The sample was peripheral blood, taken on day 0 of AZD1222 vaccination. The receptors stem from an adult in good health.

This chain uses TRBV6-6 with TRBJ2-6; the match to TRBD1 covers 11 bases. The CDR3 is 23 amino acids. Germline CDR1 reads MNHNY; CDR2 reads SVGAGI (reference sequence). Trimming removed 6 bases from V and 4 bases from J; junction bases left unmatched: 26. CDR3 nucleotides: TGTGCCAGCAGCTACCCGGGACAGGGGGTTAGCGGGAAGGGAGCGGGAGGGGCCAACGTCCTGACTTTC. This sequence encodes CASSYPGQGVSGKGAGGANVLTF.

As regards this clone: A junction boundary mismatches the germline segment, possibly from a read error. The chain combines TRBV12-3 or TRBV12-4 with TRBJ2-3; D perhaps matches TRBD2 (5 bases). This CDR3 contains 12 residues. CDR3 bases: TGTGCCAGCACCCTAGCCCGGGGAGCTCCGGATTTT. Translation: CASTLARGAPDF.

This chain uses TRBV7-6 with TRBJ1-4, with D maybe TRBD1 (6 bases). The CDR3 consists of 16 residues. V lost 1 base to trimming and J lost 6 bases, with 15 bases between them. Germline CDR1 reads SGHVS; CDR2 reads FNYEAQ. CDR3 nucleotide sequence: TGTGCCAGCAGCTTAGGGTCGGGGGCGATCCATGAAAAACTGTTTTTT. It specifies CASSLGSGAIHEKLFF. The entire variable domain, with the rest obtained from reference TRBV7-6 and TRBJ1-4, is as follows: GAGVSQSPRYKVTKRGQDVALRCDPISGHVSLYWYRQALGQGPEFLTYFNYEAQQDKSGLPNDRFSAERPEGSISTLTIQRTEQRDSAMYRCASSLGSGAIHEKLFFGSGTQLSVL.

The genes are TRBV27 and TRBJ2-2, with a tentative D call TRBD2 (5 bases). Deletions cut 8 bases from V and 3 bases from J, with 13 bases between. Germline CDR1 is MNHEY and CDR2 is SMNVEV (reference sequence). There are 14 residues in the CDR3. Here the CDR3 DNA reads TGTGCCAGCTCTGAGGGAGCGTACACCGGGGAGCTGTTTTTT. Amino acid sequence: CASSEGAYTGELFF.

V is TRBV10-2 and J is TRBJ2-7; 9 nucleotides line up with TRBD1. The germline V gene encodes CDR1 WSHSY and CDR2 SAAADI. The CDR3 runs 14 residues. J lost 7 bases, V lost 2 bases, and 6 bases had no gene match. CDR3 sequence: CASSETGGRSEQYF. CDR3 DNA sequence: TGCGCCAGCAGTGAGACAGGGGGCCGGAGTGAGCAGTACTTC.

Notes on this clone: It is unclear where the CDR3 begins or ends on the DNA, so no DNA is shown, and the CDR3 is as TCRdb lists it. The chain employs TRBV21-1 and TRBJ1-5; the table assigns TRBD1, which was not confirmed against the DNA. TRBV21-1 is reported as a pseudogene. Inclusive of both ends, the CDR3 amounts to 12 amino acids. CDR3 in amino acids: CAWARGNQPQHF.

V usage is TRBV7-6 and J usage is TRBJ1-5; D remains unclear. Germline V lookup: CDR1 SGHVS, CDR2 FNYEAQ. The CDR3 sequence is 11 residues long. V lost 3 bases to trimming and J lost 6 bases, with 3 bases between them. The CDR3 sequence: CASSLGQPQHF. CDR3 sequence (DNA): TGTGCCAGCAGCTTGGGTCAGCCCCAGCATTTT.

This clone has only one observation. The chain couples TRBV18 to TRBJ2-1, with 8 bases aligning to TRBD1. V lost 4 bases to trimming and J lost 1 base; unmatched junction nucleotides: 6. The germline gives CDR1 KGHSH, CDR2 LQKENI. The CDR3 is 16 residues long. The CDR3 bases are TGTGCCAGCTCACTTGGACAGGGTAGGTCCTACAATGAGCAGTTCTTC. Translating gives CASSLGQGRSYNEQFF. Full variable domain (rest looked up from reference TRBV18 and TRBJ2-1): NAGVMQNPRHLVRRRGQEARLRCSPMKGHSHVYWYRQLPEEGLKFMVYLQKENIIDESGMPKERFSAEFPKEGPSILRIQQVVRGDSAAYFCASSLGQGRSYNEQFFGPGTRLTVL.

The chain combines TRBV28 with TRBJ1-1, with TRBD1 matching over 10 bases. Germline V lookup: CDR1 MDHEN, CDR2 SYDVKM. The CDR3 sequence is 15 residues long. With 7 bases clipped from V and 2 bases from J, the junction kept 7 bases outside the gene matches. CDR3 in DNA: TGTGCCAGCACCCGCGGGACAGGGGTCAACACTGAAGCTTTCTTT. Its protein product is CASTRGTGVNTEAFF.

This clone was seen only once. The gene calls are TRBV6-5 and TRBJ1-4; 7 bases agree with TRBD1. V was clipped by 6 bases and J by 11 bases; unmatched bases: 6. The germline V gene has CDR1 MNHEY and CDR2 SVGAGI. The CDR3 runs 12 residues. CDR3 in DNA: TGTGCCAGCAGCCGTCGGGACAGCAAACTGTTTTTT. It is translated as CASSRRDSKLFF.

This chain uses TRBV28 with TRBJ2-2; D is unresolved. The germline V gene has CDR1 MDHEN and CDR2 SYDVKM. The germline V and J ends were trimmed by 8 bases and 3 bases, with 10 bases remaining between them. The CDR3 loop spans 13 amino acids. The CDR3 DNA reads TGTGCCAGCGGTTGGCAGTACACCGGGGAGCTGTTTTTT. Its translation: CASGWQYTGELFF.

The DNA of the CDR3 is TGTGCCAGCAGCGTAGTGTCTAGCGGTTACAATGAGCAGTTCTTC. It yields the protein CASSVVSSGYNEQFF. V is TRBV9 and J is TRBJ2-1; 7 nucleotides line up with TRBD2. After removal of 0 bases from V and 4 bases from J, the junction contained 4 bases not matched to a gene. This CDR3 region has 15 residues. Looked up from germline, CDR1 is SGDLS and CDR2 is YYNGEE.

The J gene is TRBJ2-1, the V gene TRBV9; 8 bases are shared with TRBD2. CDR3 length equals 19 residues. The V gene end was trimmed by 0 bases and the J gene end by 2 bases; junction bases not matched to a gene: 13. Germline CDR1 is SGDLS and CDR2 is YYNGEE. CDR3 sequence: CASSVVGGLTGGPYNEQFF. The CDR3 nucleotides are TGTGCCAGCAGCGTAGTCGGGGGGCTTACGGGAGGGCCCTACAATGAGCAGTTCTTC.

In this sample, this clone turned up a few times. The rearrangement links TRBV6-1 to TRBJ1-6; D gene uncertain. Trimming took off 2 bases at V and 8 bases at J, with 16 bases between the two ends. The CDR3 consists of 16 residues. Looked up from germline, CDR1 is MNHNS and CDR2 is SASEGT. The CDR3 DNA reads as TGTGCCAGCAGTGAACTTGGCGGGATGTGGTATTCACCCCTCCACTTT. Residues: CASSELGGMWYSPLHF.

The chain employs TRBV24-1 and TRBJ1-3, with D hard to call. The V end was cut by 9 bases, the J end by 0 bases, with 8 bases between. The germline V gene has CDR1 KGHDR and CDR2 SFDVKD. The CDR3 extends over 13 amino acids. CDR3 protein: CATRKDSGNTIYF. The CDR3 coding sequence is TGTGCCACCCGTAAAGACTCTGGAAACACCATATATTTT.

The rearrangement uses TRBV11-1 and TRBJ2-7, with 7 bases that match TRBD1. Germline V CDR1 and CDR2: SGHAT, FQDESV (reference sequence). Trimming cost V 5 bases and J 1 base; bases outside gene matches: 8. The CDR3 is 15 amino acids. CDR3: CASSRQGGPSYEQYF. For the CDR3, the DNA is TGTGCCAGCAGCAGACAGGGCGGACCTTCCTACGAGCAGTACTTC.

In its sample, this clone was seen once. The V gene is TRBV30, the J gene TRBJ2-7; a weak D match, TRBD1 (6 bases). Germline V lookup: CDR1 GTSNPN, CDR2 SVGIG (reference sequence). Trimming took 3 bases from V and 5 from J, leaving 23 bases between them. This CDR3 has 16 amino acids. This CDR3 reads CAWRLPFRQGIDEQYF. In nucleotides, the CDR3 is TGTGCCTGGAGGTTACCTTTCCGGCAGGGGATCGACGAGCAGTACTTC.

This clone showed up just a few times. The gene calls are TRBV30 and TRBJ1-1; 10 bases fit TRBD1. J lost 9 bases, V lost 1 base, and 5 bases had no gene match. CDR3 length: 13 residues. CDR1 is GTSNPN and CDR2 is SVGIG in the germline V gene (reference sequence). CDR3 residues: CAWSATGGFKAFF. The CDR3 DNA reads TGTGCCTGGAGTGCGACAGGGGGCTTTAAAGCTTTCTTT.

The V call is TRBV5-1, the J call TRBJ2-5; no firm D call. This CDR3 is 14 amino acids long. Germline V lookup: CDR1 SGHRS, CDR2 YFSETQ. The V end lost 3 bases, the J end lost 0 bases, and 9 bases lay between the germline ends. In DNA form, the CDR3 reads TGCGCCAGCAGCTGGGCTAGGGACCAAGAGACCCAGTACTTC. Protein product: CASSWARDQETQYF.

This rearrangement joins TRBV4-1 to TRBJ1-6, with 7 bases fitting TRBD1. CDR1 is MGHRA and CDR2 is YSYEKL in the germline V gene. The V and J ends lost 2 bases and 2 bases, in that order; junction bases with no gene match: 9. CDR3 length equals 18 residues. CDR3 loop: CASSQRDDGTAYNSPLHF. Here the CDR3 DNA reads TGCGCCAGCAGCCAAAGAGATGACGGGACAGCCTATAATTCACCCCTCCACTTT.

In DNA, the CDR3 is TGTGCCACCACACAGGGATGGACTGAAGCTTTCTTT. This sequence encodes CATTQGWTEAFF. V is TRBV19 and J is TRBJ1-1, with TRBD1 as a possible D gene (6 bases). Germline loops: CDR1 LNHDA, CDR2 SQIVND (reference sequence). CDR3 length equals 12 residues. V was shortened by 10 bases and J by 5 bases, with 14 bases between the two germline ends.

CDR3 in amino acids: CASRDGFANTGELFF. The DNA of the CDR3 is TGTGCCAGTAGGGACGGTTTCGCGAACACCGGGGAGCTGTTTTTT. The chain recombines TRBV19 with TRBJ2-2, with D unclear. The CDR3 runs to 15 residues. The V end lost 6 bases, the J end lost 0 bases, and 11 bases lay between the germline ends. Germline CDR1 and CDR2: LNHDA and SQIVND (reference sequence). The whole variable domain, remainder taken from reference TRBV19 and TRBJ2-2, is DGGITQSPKYLFRKEGQNVTLSCEQNLNHDAMYWYRQDPGQGLRLIYYSQIVNDFQKGDIAEGYSVSREKKESFPLTVTSAQKNPTAFYLCASRDGFANTGELFFGEGSRLTVL.

The chain combines TRBV27 with TRBJ1-1, with D uncertain. This CDR3 region has 15 residues. Germline V gene data show CDR1 as MNHEY and CDR2 as SMNVEV (reference sequence). V shed 4 bases and J shed 1 base, with 13 bases lying between them. CDR3 DNA sequence: TGTGCCAGCAGTTCCCGACGCGGTTCGAACACTGAAGCTTTCTTT. Translating it yields CASSSRRGSNTEAFF.

This clone was seen only once. The CDR3 nucleotides read TGTGCCAGCTCACCGAATTCGGGGGTTGAGCAGTTCTTC. Protein: CASSPNSGVEQFF. The V call is TRBV18, the J call TRBJ2-1; D might be TRBD2 (6 bases). The length of the CDR3 is 13 residues. V was pared by 3 bases and J by 9 bases, with 12 bases between. CDR1 is KGHSH and CDR2 is LQKENI in the germline V gene.

In this sample, this clone turned up once. The gene calls are TRBV30 and TRBJ1-5; D perhaps matches TRBD1 (5 bases). The CDR3 contains 15 residues. Germline V lookup: CDR1 GTSNPN, CDR2 SVGIG (reference sequence). Trimming shortened V by 0 bases and J by 2 bases, and 11 bases separated the two germline ends. CDR3 in amino acids: CAWSVRTRGNQPQHF. CDR3 DNA: TGTGCCTGGAGTGTCAGGACCAGGGGCAATCAGCCCCAGCATTTT.

The J gene is TRBJ2-1, the V gene TRBV9; perhaps TRBD2 as D (6 bases). This CDR3 is 16 amino acids long. V shed 0 bases and J shed 2 bases, with 12 bases lying between them. CDR1 and CDR2 (germline): SGDLS, YYNGEE. The CDR3 protein is CASSVGGGEAYNEQFF. The CDR3 DNA reads as TGTGCCAGCAGCGTAGGAGGCGGGGAGGCCTACAATGAGCAGTTCTTC.

The chain joins TRBV6-5 to TRBJ1-1, with 7 bases lining up with TRBD1. CDR1 MNHEY and CDR2 SVGAGI come from the germline V gene. The CDR3 covers 15 residues. J was trimmed by 3 bases and V by 2 bases; bases with no gene match: 6. CDR3 loop: CASSYLPGGHTEAFF. The DNA of the CDR3 is TGTGCCAGCAGTTACCTTCCAGGGGGGCACACTGAAGCTTTCTTT.

The CDR3: CASRGPTNTEAFF. The CDR3 bases are TGTGCCAGCCGGGGACCGACGAACACTGAAGCTTTCTTT. The chain links TRBV28 to TRBJ1-1; the D gene is possibly TRBD1 (5 bases). Trimming cost V 8 bases and J 1 base, with 11 bases left between them. CDR1 is MDHEN and CDR2 is SYDVKM in the germline V gene. The CDR3 consists of 13 residues.

V gene TRBV30 combines with J gene TRBJ1-6; D is unresolved. The V end lost 2 bases, the J end lost 7 bases, and 12 bases lay between the germline ends. Germline V gives CDR1 GTSNPN, CDR2 SVGIG (reference sequence). The CDR3 runs to 14 residues. The DNA for the CDR3 is TGTGCCTGGAGTTCGATTATGCTGAATTCACCCCTCCACTTT. It encodes CAWSSIMLNSPLHF.

The chain links TRBV5-8 to TRBJ1-5, with TRBD1 identical over 10 bases. The V gene end was trimmed by 5 bases and the J gene end by 9 bases; junction bases not matched to a gene: 5. This CDR3 spans 13 amino acids. Germline lookup yields CDR1 SGHTS and CDR2 YDEGEE. CDR3 region: CASRGTGDLPQHF. The CDR3 nucleotides are TGTGCCAGCAGAGGGACAGGGGATCTGCCCCAGCATTTT. The whole variable domain, filled in from reference TRBV5-8 and TRBJ1-5, reads EAGVTQSPTHLIKTRGQQATLRCSPISGHTSVYWYQQALGLGLQFLLWYDEGEERNRGNFPPRFSGRQFPNYSSELNVNALELEDSALYLCASRGTGDLPQHFGDGTRLSIL.

The chain employs TRBV5-1 and TRBJ2-7, with D maybe TRBD1 (6 bases). The CDR3 contains 15 residues. The germline V and J ends were trimmed by 0 bases and 0 bases, with 10 bases remaining between them. Germline-derived CDR1 and CDR2 are SGHRS and YFSETQ. CDR3 sequence: CASSLGQGSSYEQYF. The CDR3 coding sequence is TGCGCCAGCAGCTTGGGTCAGGGGAGCTCCTACGAGCAGTACTTC.